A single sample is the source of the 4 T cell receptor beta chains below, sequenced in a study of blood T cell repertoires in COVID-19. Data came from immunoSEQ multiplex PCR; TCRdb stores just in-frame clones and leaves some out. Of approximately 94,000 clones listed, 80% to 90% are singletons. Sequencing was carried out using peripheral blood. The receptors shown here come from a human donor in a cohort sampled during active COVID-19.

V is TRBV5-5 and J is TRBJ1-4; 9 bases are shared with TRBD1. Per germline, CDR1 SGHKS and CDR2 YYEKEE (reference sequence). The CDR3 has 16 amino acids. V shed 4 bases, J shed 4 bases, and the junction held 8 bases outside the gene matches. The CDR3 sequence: CASSATGGDVNEKLFF. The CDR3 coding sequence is TGTGCCAGCAGCGCTACAGGGGGCGATGTTAATGAAAAACTGTTTTTT.

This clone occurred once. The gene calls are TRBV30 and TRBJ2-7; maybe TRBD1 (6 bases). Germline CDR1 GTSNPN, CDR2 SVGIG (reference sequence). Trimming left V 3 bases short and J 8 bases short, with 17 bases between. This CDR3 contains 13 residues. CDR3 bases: TGTGCCTGGAGCCCCGATACAGGGTTTAAGCAGTACTTC. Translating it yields CAWSPDTGFKQYF.

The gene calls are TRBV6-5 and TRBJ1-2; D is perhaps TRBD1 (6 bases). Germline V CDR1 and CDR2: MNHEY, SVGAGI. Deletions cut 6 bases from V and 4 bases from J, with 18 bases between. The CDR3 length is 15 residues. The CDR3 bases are TGTGCCAGCAGCCAGGGTACCTTACAGGGCTATGGCTACACCTTC. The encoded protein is CASSQGTLQGYGYTF.

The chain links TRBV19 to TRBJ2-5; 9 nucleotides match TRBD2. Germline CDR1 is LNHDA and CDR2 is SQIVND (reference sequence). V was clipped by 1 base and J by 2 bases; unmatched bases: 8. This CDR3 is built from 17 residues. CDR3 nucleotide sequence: TGTGCCAGTAGTATAGCTCGGCTAGCGGGGCTGCAAGAGACCCAGTACTTC. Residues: CASSIARLAGLQETQYF.